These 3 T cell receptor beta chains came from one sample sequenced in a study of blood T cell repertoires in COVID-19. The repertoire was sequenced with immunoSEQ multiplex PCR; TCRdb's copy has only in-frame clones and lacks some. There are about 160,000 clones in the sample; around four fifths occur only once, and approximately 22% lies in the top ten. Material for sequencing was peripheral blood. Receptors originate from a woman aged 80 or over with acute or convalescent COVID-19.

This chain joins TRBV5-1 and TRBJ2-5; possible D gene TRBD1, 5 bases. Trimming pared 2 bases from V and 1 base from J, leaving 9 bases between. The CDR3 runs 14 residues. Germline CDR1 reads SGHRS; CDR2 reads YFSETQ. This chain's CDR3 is CASSFGDSQETQYF. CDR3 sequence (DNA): TGCGCCAGCAGCTTTGGCGACAGCCAAGAGACCCAGTACTTC. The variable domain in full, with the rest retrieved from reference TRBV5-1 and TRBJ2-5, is KAGVTQTPRYLIKTRGQQVTLSCSPISGHRSVSWYQQTPGQGLQFLFEYFSETQRNKGNFPGRFSGRQFSNSRSEMNVSTLELGDSALYLCASSFGDSQETQYFGPGTRLLVL.

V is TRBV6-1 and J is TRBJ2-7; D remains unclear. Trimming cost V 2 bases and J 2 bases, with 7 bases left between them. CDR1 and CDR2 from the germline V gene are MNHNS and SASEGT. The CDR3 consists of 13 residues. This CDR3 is CASSENVAYEQYF. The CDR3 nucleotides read TGTGCCAGCAGTGAAAATGTAGCCTACGAGCAGTACTTC.

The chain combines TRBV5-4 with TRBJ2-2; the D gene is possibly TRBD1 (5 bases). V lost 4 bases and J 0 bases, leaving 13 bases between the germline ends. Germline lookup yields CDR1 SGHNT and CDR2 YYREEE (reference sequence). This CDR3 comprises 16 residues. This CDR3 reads CASSGRTPANTGELFF. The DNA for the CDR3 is TGTGCCAGCAGCGGCCGGACACCCGCGAACACCGGGGAGCTGTTTTTT.